The 14 T cell receptor beta chains presented below share a single source sample, sequenced in a study of CD8+ T cells in alopecia areata. In each case, RNA was isolated and then reverse transcribed into cDNA as the sequencing template. Assay: immunoSEQ multiplex PCR; the TCRdb copy retains only in-frame clones and omits some. The sample has roughly 210,000 clones; roughly two fifths are singletons. Treatment given: oral pan-JAK inhibitor, 5-10 mg twice daily. The sequences come from CD4+ T cells sorted from blood, collected at approximately week 36, from a patient treated with tofacitinib. Receptor source: a human donor with alopecia areata.

Only a few counts were recorded for this clone. This chain uses TRBV29-1 with TRBJ2-4; D gene ambiguous. The CDR3 runs to 12 residues. V was pared by 4 bases and J by 5 bases, with 9 bases between. The germline gives CDR1 SQVTM, CDR2 ANQGSEA. CDR3 loop: CSVGGFQNIQYF. The CDR3 DNA reads TGCAGCGTTGGTGGCTTTCAAAACATTCAGTACTTC.

This chain joins TRBV5-1 and TRBJ2-2; D is undetermined. Germline CDR1 SGHRS, CDR2 YFSETQ. CDR3 size: 14 residues. V gave up 0 bases and J gave up 7 bases, with 10 bases separating them. In nucleotides, the CDR3 is TGCGCCAGCAGCTTGGACCGTGGTGGCGGGGAGCTGTTTTTT. Translating gives CASSLDRGGGELFF. The variable domain in full, completed from reference TRBV5-1 and TRBJ2-2, reads KAGVTQTPRYLIKTRGQQVTLSCSPISGHRSVSWYQQTPGQGLQFLFEYFSETQRNKGNFPGRFSGRQFSNSRSEMNVSTLELGDSALYLCASSLDRGGGELFFGEGSRLTVL.

The V call is TRBV28, the J call TRBJ1-1, with D unresolved. Germline CDR1 reads MDHEN; CDR2 reads SYDVKM. Trimming removed 7 bases from V and 0 bases from J, with 15 bases in between. The length of the CDR3 is 15 residues. CDR3 sequence reads: CASTDFQIMNTEAFF. In nucleotides, the CDR3 is TGTGCCAGCACGGATTTTCAGATAATGAACACTGAAGCTTTCTTT.

The chain is built from TRBV27 and TRBJ2-1; TRBD2 matches 8 bases. The V and J ends lost 7 bases and 0 bases, in that order; junction bases with no gene match: 2. The CDR3 spans 14 residues. Per the germline V gene, CDR1 is MNHEY and CDR2 is SMNVEV (reference sequence). In DNA form, the CDR3 reads TGTGCCAGCACCAGCGGGAGCTCCTACAATGAGCAGTTCTTC. Translating gives CASTSGSSYNEQFF.

The genes are TRBV5-7 and TRBJ2-2; D unresolved. TRBV5-7 is an ORF, with its function uncertain. The CDR3 totals 15 residues. V was shortened by 5 bases and J by 4 bases, with 15 bases between the two germline ends. The CDR3 region has the DNA TGTGCCAGCAGGGGGTTTGGCGTTAGCACCGGGGAGCTGTTTTTT. This codes for CASRGFGVSTGELFF.

This clone was counted a few times. The sample holds other DNA sequences that translate to the same CDR3. V and J are TRBV2 and TRBJ2-7, with D possibly TRBD1 on 6 matching bases. The CDR3 runs 13 residues. The V gene lost 8 bases and the J gene lost 7 bases, with 18 bases spanning the gap. CDR1 and CDR2 (germline): SNHLY, FYNNEI. The CDR3 region is CASERTQGWEQYF. The CDR3 nucleotides are TGTGCCAGCGAGCGCACCCAGGGGTGGGAGCAGTACTTC.

In this sample, this clone turned up a few times. The chain combines TRBV19 with TRBJ2-6, with a possible D match to TRBD1 (6 bases). Trimming pared 9 bases from V and 2 bases from J, leaving 23 bases between. The CDR3 has 18 amino acids. Germline CDR1 and CDR2: LNHDA and SQIVND (reference sequence). CDR3 nucleotides: TGTGCCAGCACAAGTGTCGGGACACCCTCGACTGGGGCCAACGTCCTGACTTTC. It yields the protein CASTSVGTPSTGANVLTF.

The gene calls are TRBV5-4 and TRBJ2-4, with D possibly TRBD1 on 6 matching bases. This CDR3 is 13 amino acids long. V lost 1 base and J lost 9, with 11 bases in between. In germline, CDR1 is SGHNT, CDR2 YYREEE (reference sequence). CDR3 protein: CASSLHRGGIQYF. For the CDR3, the DNA is TGTGCCAGCAGCTTGCACAGAGGGGGCATTCAGTACTTC. Drawing the rest from reference TRBV5-4 and TRBJ2-4, the complete variable domain is ETGVTQSPTHLIKTRGQQVTLRCSSQSGHNTVSWYQQALGQGPQFIFQYYREEENGRGNFPPRFSGLQFPNYSSELNVNALELDDSALYLCASSLHRGGIQYFGAGTRLSVL.

The chain links TRBV25-1 to TRBJ2-7, with D hard to call. CDR1 MGHDK and CDR2 SYGVNS come from the germline V gene. This CDR3 is built from 12 residues. V shed 2 bases and J shed 2 bases, with 4 bases lying between them. Here the CDR3 reads CASSERTYEQYF. DNA for the CDR3: TGTGCCAGCAGTGAAAGAACCTACGAGCAGTACTTC.

The chain has TRBV25-1 and TRBJ2-7, with D perhaps matching TRBD1 (5 bases). CDR3 length: 14 amino acids. The V end was cut by 3 bases, the J end by 3 bases, with 12 bases between. Germline V gene sequence: CDR1 MGHDK, CDR2 SYGVNS. CDR3 sequence: CASSEPGKNYEQYF. The CDR3, as DNA: TGTGCCAGCAGTGAGCCAGGGAAAAACTACGAGCAGTACTTC.

This clone was counted a few times. The chain joins TRBV7-3 to TRBJ2-3; D gene unclear. The CDR3 has 14 amino acids. V was pared by 5 bases and J by 2 bases, with 11 bases between. Germline V gene data show CDR1 as SGHTA and CDR2 as FQGTGA. DNA for the CDR3: TGTGCCAGCAGCCAATCCCCCAACACAGATACGCAGTATTTT. Encoded protein: CASSQSPNTDTQYF.

This clone has just a few counts. The V gene is TRBV10-3, the J gene TRBJ2-5; D not certain. There are 14 residues in the CDR3. Germline CDR1 and CDR2: ENHRY and SYGVKD. V gave up 4 bases and J gave up 1 base, with 10 bases separating them. CDR3 region: CAISASVLQETQYF. The CDR3 DNA is TGTGCCATCAGTGCCTCCGTTCTCCAAGAGACCCAGTACTTC.

The V gene is TRBV5-1, the J gene TRBJ2-7; D may be TRBD2 (6 bases). Germline CDR1 is SGHRS and CDR2 is YFSETQ. The CDR3 extends over 14 amino acids. With 5 bases removed from V and 0 bases from J, the gap between germline ends came to 12 bases. CDR3: CASSRSRGSYEQYF. CDR3 in DNA: TGCGCCAGCAGTAGGTCGCGGGGCTCCTACGAGCAGTACTTC.

The genes are TRBV6-5 and TRBJ2-1, with D tentatively TRBD2 (6 bases). This CDR3 region has 15 residues. CDR1 and CDR2 from the germline V gene are MNHEY and SVGAGI. V was trimmed by 7 bases and J by 0 bases, leaving 13 bases between them. The DNA for the CDR3 is TGTGCCAGCACAGTCCGGGGGACCTCCTACAATGAGCAGTTCTTC. As protein: CASTVRGTSYNEQFF.